These 19 T cell receptor beta chains originate from one sample sequenced in a study of T cell changes during pregnancy in multiple sclerosis. Using immunoSEQ multiplex PCR, the repertoire was profiled, and TCRdb retains in-frame clones only, with some absent. The sample lists 25,000 to 35,000 clones, approximately 89% occurring once. Sequencing used CD8+ T cells from peripheral blood mononuclear cells, obtained in the second trimester of pregnancy. These receptors were taken from a female donor with multiple sclerosis, enrolled in a pregnancy study.

The V call is TRBV19, the J call TRBJ1-1, with no clear D. Trimming removed 6 bases from V and 1 base from J, with 9 bases in between. The CDR3 consists of 13 residues. Germline CDR1 reads LNHDA; CDR2 reads SQIVND (reference sequence). The CDR3 spells CASSRTKNTEAFF. The CDR3 region has the DNA TGTGCCAGTAGCAGAACCAAGAACACTGAAGCTTTCTTT.

In its sample, this clone was seen a few times. The chain links TRBV2 to TRBJ1-2, with TRBD1 identical over 8 bases. CDR1 SNHLY and CDR2 FYNNEI come from the germline V gene. J gave up 4 bases and V 4 bases, and 8 bases lay outside the gene matches. This CDR3 contains 15 residues. The CDR3 bases are TGTGCCAGCAGTGCGCAGGGGGCGCGGGTCTATGGCTACACCTTC. It encodes CASSAQGARVYGYTF.

This chain uses TRBV28 with TRBJ1-2; the D is unclear. The CDR3 sequence is 13 residues long. V was pared by 3 bases and J by 3 bases, with 8 bases between. Germline V gene data show CDR1 as MDHEN and CDR2 as SYDVKM. CDR3: CASSLSLHYGYTF. The CDR3 DNA follows: TGTGCCAGCAGTTTGTCTCTCCACTATGGCTACACCTTC.

The chain combines TRBV6-1 with TRBJ1-1; D is undetermined. There are 14 residues in the CDR3. V was trimmed by 6 bases and J by 3 bases, leaving 14 bases between them. Germline-derived CDR1 and CDR2 are MNHNS and SASEGT. The CDR3 loop is CASSVDRGYTEAFF. The CDR3 DNA reads TGTGCCAGCAGCGTTGATCGGGGTTACACTGAAGCTTTCTTT.

The chain joins TRBV6-5 to TRBJ2-5; D unclear. V lost 2 bases, J lost 5 bases, and 3 bases lay in between. CDR3 length equals 11 residues. Germline values: CDR1 MNHEY, CDR2 SVGAGI. As DNA, the CDR3 is TGTGCCAGCAGTTACCTGGAGACCCAGTACTTC. Translation: CASSYLETQYF.

The chain is built from TRBV7-9 and TRBJ2-2; 11 nucleotides align to TRBD2. Trimming cost V 5 bases and J 9 bases; bases outside gene matches: 11. The CDR3 totals 16 residues. Germline V lookup: CDR1 SEHNR, CDR2 FQNEAQ (reference sequence). CDR3 sequence reads: CASSPWGGLAGRELFF. The CDR3 DNA sequence: TGTGCCAGCAGCCCCTGGGGTGGACTAGCGGGCCGGGAGCTGTTTTTT.

The genes are TRBV7-3 and TRBJ2-7; D is possibly TRBD1 (5 bases). V dropped 2 bases and J dropped 5 bases, with 13 bases sitting between them. The CDR3 covers 14 residues. Germline V lookup: CDR1 SGHTA, CDR2 FQGTGA. DNA for the CDR3: TGTGCCAGCAGCTTACCACCAGGGTTCCACGAGCAGTACTTC. Translating it yields CASSLPPGFHEQYF.

This chain joins TRBV27 and TRBJ1-2; D is possibly TRBD1 (5 bases). The V and J ends lost 6 bases and 7 bases respectively, with 15 bases between them. Germline V gene sequence: CDR1 MNHEY, CDR2 SMNVEV (reference sequence). This CDR3 has 13 residues. CDR3 nucleotide sequence: TGTGCCAGCAGGACGGGAGGGGTAGCTGGCTACACCTTC. This translates into CASRTGGVAGYTF.

In DNA form, the CDR3 reads TGTGCCAGCAGCCTCACTCCGCGAAGTGTCCAGTACTTC. This encodes CASSLTPRSVQYF. The chain recombines TRBV14 with TRBJ2-5, with D unresolved. Between the trimmed V and J ends, which lost 4 bases and 10 bases, there was a span of 16 bases. This CDR3 region has 13 residues. The V gene's germline CDR1 is SGHDN and CDR2 FVKESK. Combining the CDR3 with reference TRBV14 and TRBJ2-5 gives the whole variable domain EAGVTQFPSHSVIEKGQTVTLRCDPISGHDNLYWYRRVMGKEIKFLLHFVKESKQDESGMPNNRFLAERTGGTYSTLKVQPAELEDSGVYFCASSLTPRSVQYFGPGTRLLVL.

The rearrangement joins TRBV6-1 to TRBJ2-4; 13 bases align to TRBD2. V trimming: 4 bases; J trimming: 3 bases; junction bases outside the gene matches: 6. This CDR3 is 17 amino acids long. The V gene's germline CDR1 is MNHNS and CDR2 SASEGT. As DNA, the CDR3 is TGTGCCAGCAGTGGGACTAGCGGGGGCCATGGCAAAAACATTCAGTACTTC. Translating gives CASSGTSGGHGKNIQYF.

This sequence joins TRBV4-1 and TRBJ1-5, with a possible D match to TRBD1 (5 bases). CDR1 and CDR2 from the germline V gene are MGHRA and YSYEKL. There are 16 residues in the CDR3. Trimming stripped 3 bases from V and 2 bases from J, with 14 bases between. CDR3 nucleotide sequence: TGCGCCAGCAGCCATGATGGGACTACTGGCAATCAGCCCCAGCATTTT. This codes for CASSHDGTTGNQPQHF.

This clone has a single count. This chain joins TRBV27 and TRBJ1-4; 8 nucleotides align to TRBD1. Germline-derived CDR1 and CDR2 are MNHEY and SMNVEV (reference sequence). V gave up 6 bases and J gave up 8 bases; unmatched junction bases: 8. The CDR3 consists of 14 residues. The CDR3 coding sequence is TGTGCCAGCAGCCTAGACAGGGGTGGAGAAAAACTGTTTTTT. Translated, it gives CASSLDRGGEKLFF.

The chain employs TRBV2 and TRBJ2-1; 8 positions agree with TRBD1. The CDR3 contains 14 residues. In germline, CDR1 is SNHLY, CDR2 FYNNEI. V trimming: 7 bases; J trimming: 2 bases; junction bases outside the gene matches: 4. CDR3 nucleotides: TGTGCCAGCATGGGGGGACAGGCCTACAATGAGCAGTTCTTC. Its protein is CASMGGQAYNEQFF.

The chain employs TRBV6-1 and TRBJ2-3, with 7 bases identical to TRBD2. The CDR3 runs to 15 residues. J lost 1 base, V lost 8 bases, and 9 bases had no gene match. Germline V CDR1 and CDR2: MNHNS, SASEGT. The CDR3 region is CASRDYPRGTDTQYF. The DNA for the CDR3 is TGTGCCAGCCGGGACTACCCTCGGGGCACAGATACGCAGTATTTT.

By share, this clone counts as medium-sized. CDR3 bases: TGTGCCAGCAGTGAATTGGGGCGGGACTACAATGAGCAGTTCTTC. Translating gives CASSELGRDYNEQFF. V is TRBV2 and J is TRBJ2-1; tentatively, D is TRBD2 (6 bases). Trimming stripped 2 bases from V and 3 bases from J, with 11 bases between. Germline assignment: CDR1 SNHLY and CDR2 FYNNEI. This CDR3 region has 15 residues. The complete variable domain, with remaining parts taken from reference TRBV2 and TRBJ2-1, reads EPEVTQTPSHQVTQMGQEVILRCVPISNHLYFYWYRQILGQKVEFLVSFYNNEISEKSEIFDDQFSVERPDGSNFTLKIRSTKLEDSAMYFCASSELGRDYNEQFFGPGTRLTVL.

The table lists this clone with a count of one. The V call is TRBV15, the J call TRBJ2-7; unclear D gene. CDR1 and CDR2 from the germline V gene are LNHNV and YYDKDF (reference sequence). This CDR3 region has 16 residues. Trimming cost V 3 bases and J 0 bases, with 15 bases left between them. The DNA of the CDR3 is TGTGCCACCAGCAGCCGGAGAGACGGTCCCTCCTACGAGCAGTACTTC. Amino acids: CATSSRRDGPSYEQYF. Using reference TRBV15 and TRBJ2-7 for the parts outside the CDR3, the full variable domain is DAMVIQNPRYQVTQFGKPVTLSCSQTLNHNVMYWYQQKSSQAPKLLFHYYDKDFNNEADTPDNFQSRRPNTSFCFLDIRSPGLGDTAMYLCATSSRRDGPSYEQYFGPGTRLTVT.

J is TRBJ2-7 and V is TRBV7-3; D may be TRBD2 (6 bases). This CDR3 region has 14 residues. Deletions cut 0 bases from V and 3 bases from J, with 9 bases between. Germline CDR1 is SGHTA and CDR2 is FQGTGA. CDR3 bases: TGTGCCAGCAGCTTAACGGGGGGTAGCTACGAGCAGTACTTC. Its protein product is CASSLTGGSYEQYF. The complete variable domain, with remaining parts taken from reference TRBV7-3 and TRBJ2-7, reads GAGVSQTPSNKVTEKGKYVELRCDPISGHTALYWYRQSLGQGPEFLIYFQGTGAADDSGLPNDRFFAVRPEGSVSTLKIQRTERGDSAVYLCASSLTGGSYEQYFGPGTRLTVT.

In this sample, this clone turned up a few times. This chain connects TRBV30 to TRBJ1-4; D perhaps matches TRBD1 (6 bases). Trimming left V 4 bases short and J 7 bases short, with 16 bases between. CDR1 is GTSNPN and CDR2 is SVGIG in the germline V gene (reference sequence). The CDR3 sequence is 14 residues long. CDR3 in amino acids: CAWKEQGPVEKLFF. CDR3 bases: TGTGCCTGGAAAGAACAGGGTCCGGTTGAAAAACTGTTTTTT.

The rearrangement links TRBV9 to TRBJ2-5; 8 nucleotides agree with TRBD2. The CDR3 extends over 15 amino acids. The V gene end was trimmed by 4 bases and the J gene end by 2 bases; junction bases not matched to a gene: 7. Germline CDR1 SGDLS, CDR2 YYNGEE. DNA for the CDR3: TGTGCCAGCAGCCCCGGGGGGGCCAGACAAGAGACCCAGTACTTC. It translates to CASSPGGARQETQYF.